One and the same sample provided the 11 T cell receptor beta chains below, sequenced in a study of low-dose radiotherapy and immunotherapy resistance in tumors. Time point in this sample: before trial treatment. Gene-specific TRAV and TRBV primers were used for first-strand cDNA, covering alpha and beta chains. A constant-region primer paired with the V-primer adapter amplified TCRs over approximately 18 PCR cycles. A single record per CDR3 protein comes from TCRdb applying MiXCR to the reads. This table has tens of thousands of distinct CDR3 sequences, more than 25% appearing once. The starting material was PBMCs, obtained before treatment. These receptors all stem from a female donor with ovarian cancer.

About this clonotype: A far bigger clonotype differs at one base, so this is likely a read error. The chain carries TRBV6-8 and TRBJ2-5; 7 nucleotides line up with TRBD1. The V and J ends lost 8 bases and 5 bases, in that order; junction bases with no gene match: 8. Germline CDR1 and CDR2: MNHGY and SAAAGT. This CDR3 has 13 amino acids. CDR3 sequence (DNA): TGTGCCAGCTTACGACAGGGATGGGAGACCCAGTACTTC. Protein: CASLRQGWETQYF.

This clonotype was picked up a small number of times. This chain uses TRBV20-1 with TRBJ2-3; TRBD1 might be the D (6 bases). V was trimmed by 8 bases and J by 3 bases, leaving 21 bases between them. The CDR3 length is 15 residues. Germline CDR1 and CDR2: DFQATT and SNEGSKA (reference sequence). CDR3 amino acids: CSTLRGGEGTDTQYF. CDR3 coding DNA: TGCAGTACCCTACGAGGGGGAGAAGGAACAGATACGCAGTATTTT.

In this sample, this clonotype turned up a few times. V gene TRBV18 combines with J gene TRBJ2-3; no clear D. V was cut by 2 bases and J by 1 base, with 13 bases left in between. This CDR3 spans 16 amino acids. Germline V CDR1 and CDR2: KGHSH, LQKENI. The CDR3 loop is CASSPKWADRTDTQYF. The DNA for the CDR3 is TGTGCCAGCTCACCAAAATGGGCAGACCGCACAGATACGCAGTATTTT. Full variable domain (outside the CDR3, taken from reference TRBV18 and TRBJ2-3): NAGVMQNPRHLVRRRGQEARLRCSPMKGHSHVYWYRQLPEEGLKFMVYLQKENIIDESGMPKERFSAEFPKEGPSILRIQQVVRGDSAAYFCASSPKWADRTDTQYFGPGTRLTVL.

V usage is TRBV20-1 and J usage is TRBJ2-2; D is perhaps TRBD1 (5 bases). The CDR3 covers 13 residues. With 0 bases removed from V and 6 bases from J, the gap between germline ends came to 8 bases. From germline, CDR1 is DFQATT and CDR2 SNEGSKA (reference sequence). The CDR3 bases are TGCAGTGCTAGAGATCAGGGCGCCGGGGAGCTGTTTTTT. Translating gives CSARDQGAGELFF.

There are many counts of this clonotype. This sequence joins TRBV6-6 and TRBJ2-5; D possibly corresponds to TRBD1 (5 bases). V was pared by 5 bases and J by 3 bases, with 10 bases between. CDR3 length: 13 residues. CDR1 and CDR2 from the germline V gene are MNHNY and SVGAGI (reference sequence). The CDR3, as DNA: TGTGCCAGCAGTCTCCCCAGGGAAGAGACCCAGTACTTC. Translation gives CASSLPREETQYF.

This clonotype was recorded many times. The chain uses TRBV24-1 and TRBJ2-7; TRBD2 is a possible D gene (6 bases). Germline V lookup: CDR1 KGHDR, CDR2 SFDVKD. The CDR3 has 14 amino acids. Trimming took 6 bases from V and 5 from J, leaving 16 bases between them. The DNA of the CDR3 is TGTGCCACCAGTCGGGCGGGGAGTCAGGACGAGCAGTACTTC. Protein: CATSRAGSQDEQYF.

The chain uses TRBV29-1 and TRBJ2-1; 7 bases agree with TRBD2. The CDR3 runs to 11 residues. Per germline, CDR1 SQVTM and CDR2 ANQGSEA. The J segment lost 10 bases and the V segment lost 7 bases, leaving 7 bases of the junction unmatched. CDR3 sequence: CSGGRAKEQFF. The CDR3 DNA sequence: TGCAGCGGTGGGAGGGCCAAGGAGCAGTTCTTC.

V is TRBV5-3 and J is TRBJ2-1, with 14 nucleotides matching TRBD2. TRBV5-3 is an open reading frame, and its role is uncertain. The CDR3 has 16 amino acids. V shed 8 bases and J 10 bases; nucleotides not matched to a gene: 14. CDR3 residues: CASSTTSGRALGEQFF. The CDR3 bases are TGTGCCAGCAGCACGACTAGCGGGAGGGCCCTGGGGGAGCAGTTCTTC.

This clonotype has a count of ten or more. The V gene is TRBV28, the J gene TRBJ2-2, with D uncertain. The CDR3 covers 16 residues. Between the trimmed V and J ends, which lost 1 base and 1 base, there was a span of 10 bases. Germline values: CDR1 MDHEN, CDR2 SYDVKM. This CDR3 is CASSLSVQLNTGELFF. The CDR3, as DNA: TGTGCCAGCAGTTTATCGGTCCAGTTGAACACCGGGGAGCTGTTTTTT.

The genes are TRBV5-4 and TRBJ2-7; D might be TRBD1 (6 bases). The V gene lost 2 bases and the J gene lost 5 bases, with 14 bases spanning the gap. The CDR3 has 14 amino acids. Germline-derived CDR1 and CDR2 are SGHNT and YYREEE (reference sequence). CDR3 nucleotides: TGTGCCAGCAGCTTCCAGGGGCGCGTCCACGAGCAGTACTTC. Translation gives CASSFQGRVHEQYF.

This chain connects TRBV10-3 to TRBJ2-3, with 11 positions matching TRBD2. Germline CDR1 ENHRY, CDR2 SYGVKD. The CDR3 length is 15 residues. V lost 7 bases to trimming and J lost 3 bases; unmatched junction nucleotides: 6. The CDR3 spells CAITVTSGMTDTQYF. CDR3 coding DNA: TGTGCCATCACTGTGACTAGCGGGATGACAGATACGCAGTATTTT.